This entry features one T cell receptor beta chain sequence. Antigen: not known. With V trimmed by 0 bases and J by 6 bases, 1 base remained unmatched. The germline gives CDR1 MNHEY, CDR2 SVGAGI. The CDR3 is 14 amino acids. This record comes from a study of cytomegalovirus exposure and HLA in healthy donors. Study details: HLA-typed donors were the source of about 85 million unique TCRs, which an early data release held. Study conclusions and caveats: Associated with cytomegalovirus, according to the listing, were 150 to 200 TCR beta chains.

The PCR ran on 60 Vbeta and 13 Jbeta primers. Using immunoSEQ multiplex PCR, the repertoire was profiled, and TCRdb retains in-frame clones only, with some absent. This sample carries about 130,000 clones, around 80% of them seen once, and the ten largest clones take roughly 3%. The sample was PBMCs. This TCR came from a young woman in good health and CMV-seropositive. The chain carries TRBV6-5 and TRBJ2-2, with 7 bases aligning to TRBD1. DNA for the CDR3: TGTGCCAGCAGTTACTCCGACAGGGCCGGGGAGCTGTTTTTT. Amino acid sequence: CASSYSDRAGELFF.